This TCR beta chain derives from a study of blood T cell repertoires in COVID-19. Across the study: COVID-19 samples, acute and convalescent, were from the United States, Italy and Spain. T cells, B-cell-depleted T cells, or PBMCs provided the cDNA or gDNA that served as material.

This CDR3 has 17 residues. V shed 1 base, J shed 8 bases, and the junction held 13 bases outside the gene matches. Germline CDR1 and CDR2: LGHNA and YNFKEQ. As handled by the study authors: Amplification of reference gene primers provided the estimated nucleated cell counts. TCRdb's copy holds only in-frame clones and misses some; the assay was immunoSEQ multiplex PCR. That table furnishes V, J and clone size, whereas the DNA furnished D and trimming. Of some 120,000 clones in the sample, over 75% were seen once. The sequenced sample was peripheral blood. The chain couples TRBV4-2 to TRBJ2-5; 10 bases map to TRBD2. The TCR sequence derives from a man of 80 years or more with active or convalescent COVID-19. CDR3 bases: TGTGCCAGCAGCCAAGCGCGGGCTAGCGGGAGAGCGGGTACCCAGTACTTC. This sequence encodes CASSQARASGRAGTQYF.